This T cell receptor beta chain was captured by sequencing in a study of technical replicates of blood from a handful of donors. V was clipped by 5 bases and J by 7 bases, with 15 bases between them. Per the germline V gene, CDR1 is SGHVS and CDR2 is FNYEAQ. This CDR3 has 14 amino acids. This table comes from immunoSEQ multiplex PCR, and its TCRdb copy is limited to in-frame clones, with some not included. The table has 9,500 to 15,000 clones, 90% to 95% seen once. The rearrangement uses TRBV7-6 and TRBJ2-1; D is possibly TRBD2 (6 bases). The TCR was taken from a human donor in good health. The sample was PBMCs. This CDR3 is CASSTGDLGNEQFF. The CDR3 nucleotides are TGTGCCAGCAGCACGGGGGACCTAGGGAATGAGCAGTTCTTC.